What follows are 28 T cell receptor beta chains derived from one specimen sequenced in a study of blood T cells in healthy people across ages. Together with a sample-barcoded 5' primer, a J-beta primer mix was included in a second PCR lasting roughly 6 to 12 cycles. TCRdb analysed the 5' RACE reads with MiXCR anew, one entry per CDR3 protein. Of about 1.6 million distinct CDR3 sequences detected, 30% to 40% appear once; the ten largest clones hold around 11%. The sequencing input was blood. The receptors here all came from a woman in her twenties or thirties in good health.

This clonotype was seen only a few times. Here the CDR3 reads CASSGWTVQETQYF. CDR3 DNA sequence: TGTGCCAGCAGTGGGTGGACAGTTCAAGAGACCCAGTACTTC. J is TRBJ2-5 and V is TRBV6-1; a possible D gene is TRBD1 (6 bases). Germline V lookup: CDR1 MNHNS, CDR2 SASEGT. V was pared by 4 bases and J by 2 bases, with 11 bases between. The CDR3 runs 14 residues.

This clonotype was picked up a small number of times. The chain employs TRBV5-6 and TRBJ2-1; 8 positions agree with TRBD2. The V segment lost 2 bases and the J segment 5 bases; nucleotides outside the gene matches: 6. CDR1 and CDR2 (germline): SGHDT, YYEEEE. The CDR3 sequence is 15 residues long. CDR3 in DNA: TGTGCCAGCAGCTTCGAGGGACTAGGGGACAATGAGCAGTTCTTC. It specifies CASSFEGLGDNEQFF.

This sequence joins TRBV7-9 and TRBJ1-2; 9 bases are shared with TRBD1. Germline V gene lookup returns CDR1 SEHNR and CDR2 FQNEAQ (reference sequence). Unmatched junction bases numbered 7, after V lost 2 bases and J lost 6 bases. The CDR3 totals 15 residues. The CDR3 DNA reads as TGTGCCAGCAGCTTAACCGGGACAGGGAGCCATGGCTACACCTTC. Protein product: CASSLTGTGSHGYTF.

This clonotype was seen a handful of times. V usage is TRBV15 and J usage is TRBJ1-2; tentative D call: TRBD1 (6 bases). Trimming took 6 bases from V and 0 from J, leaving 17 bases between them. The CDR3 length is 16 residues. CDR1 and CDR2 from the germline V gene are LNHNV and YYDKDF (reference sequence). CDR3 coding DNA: TGTGCCACCAGGGGGGCAGGGACACCAGCTAACTATGGCTACACCTTC. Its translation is CATRGAGTPANYGYTF. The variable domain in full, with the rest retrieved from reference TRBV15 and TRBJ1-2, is DAMVIQNPRYQVTQFGKPVTLSCSQTLNHNVMYWYQQKSSQAPKLLFHYYDKDFNNEADTPDNFQSRRPNTSFCFLDIRSPGLGDTAMYLCATRGAGTPANYGYTFGSGTRLTVV.

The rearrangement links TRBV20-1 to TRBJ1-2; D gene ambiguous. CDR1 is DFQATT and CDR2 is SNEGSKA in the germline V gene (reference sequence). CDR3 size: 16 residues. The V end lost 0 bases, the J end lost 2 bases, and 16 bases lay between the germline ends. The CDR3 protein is CSARDLAPRRNYGYTF. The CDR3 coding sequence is TGCAGTGCTAGAGATCTAGCCCCTAGGAGAAACTATGGCTACACCTTC.

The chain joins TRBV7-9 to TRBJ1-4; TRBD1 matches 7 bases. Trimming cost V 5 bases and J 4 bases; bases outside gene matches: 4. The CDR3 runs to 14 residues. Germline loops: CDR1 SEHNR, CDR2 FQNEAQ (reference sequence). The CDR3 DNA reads TGTGCCAGCAGCCGGACAGGCGTTAATGAAAAACTGTTTTTT. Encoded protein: CASSRTGVNEKLFF.

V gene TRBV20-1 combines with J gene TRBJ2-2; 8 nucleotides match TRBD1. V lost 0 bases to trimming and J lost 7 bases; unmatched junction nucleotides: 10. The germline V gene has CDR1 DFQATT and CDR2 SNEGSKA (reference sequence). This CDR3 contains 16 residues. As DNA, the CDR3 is TGCAGTGCTAGAGATATCCGGACAGGGTTTAGCGGGGAGCTGTTTTTT. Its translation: CSARDIRTGFSGELFF.

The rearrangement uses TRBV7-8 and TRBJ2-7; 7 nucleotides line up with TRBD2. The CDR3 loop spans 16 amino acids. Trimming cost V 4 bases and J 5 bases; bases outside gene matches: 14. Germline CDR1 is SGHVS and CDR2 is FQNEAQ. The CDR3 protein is CASSWGTSGIDHEQYF. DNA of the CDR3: TGTGCCAGCAGCTGGGGTACCAGCGGGATCGACCACGAGCAGTACTTC. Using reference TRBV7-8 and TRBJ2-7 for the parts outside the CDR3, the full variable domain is GAGVSQSPRYKVAKRGQDVALRCDPISGHVSLFWYQQALGQGPEFLTYFQNEAQLDKSGLPSDRFFAERPEGSVSTLKIQRTQQEDSAVYLCASSWGTSGIDHEQYFGPGTRLTVT.

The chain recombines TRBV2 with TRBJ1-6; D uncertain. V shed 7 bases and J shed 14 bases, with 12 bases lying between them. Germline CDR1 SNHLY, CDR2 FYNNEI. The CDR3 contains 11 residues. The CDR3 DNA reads TGTGCCAGCAACGAGGTTAAGACCCTCCACTTT. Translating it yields CASNEVKTLHF.

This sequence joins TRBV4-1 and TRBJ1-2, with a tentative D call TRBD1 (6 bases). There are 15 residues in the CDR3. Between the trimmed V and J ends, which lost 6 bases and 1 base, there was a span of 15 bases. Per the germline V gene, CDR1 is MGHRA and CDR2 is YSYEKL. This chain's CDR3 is CASRRVQGGNYGYTF. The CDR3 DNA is TGCGCCAGCAGACGAGTTCAAGGGGGTAACTATGGCTACACCTTC.

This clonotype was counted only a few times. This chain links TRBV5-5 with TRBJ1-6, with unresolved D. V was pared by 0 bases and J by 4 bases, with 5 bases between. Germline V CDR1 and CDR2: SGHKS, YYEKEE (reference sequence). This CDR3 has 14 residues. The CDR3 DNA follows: TGTGCCAGCAGCTTGGTAGGGTATAATTCACCCCTCCACTTT. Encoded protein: CASSLVGYNSPLHF.

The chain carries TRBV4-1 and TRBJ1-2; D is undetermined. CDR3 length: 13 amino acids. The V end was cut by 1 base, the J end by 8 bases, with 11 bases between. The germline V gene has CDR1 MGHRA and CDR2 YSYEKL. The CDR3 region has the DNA TGCGCCAGCAGCCAAGCACTACAGTGGGGCTACACCTTC. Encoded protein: CASSQALQWGYTF.

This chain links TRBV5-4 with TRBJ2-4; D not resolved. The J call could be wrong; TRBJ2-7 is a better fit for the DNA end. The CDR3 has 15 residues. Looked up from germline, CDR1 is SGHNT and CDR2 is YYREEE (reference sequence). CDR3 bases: TGTGCCAGCAGCTTGTTGACCCCGAGGACCTACGAGCAGTACTTC. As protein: CASSLLTPRTYEQYF.

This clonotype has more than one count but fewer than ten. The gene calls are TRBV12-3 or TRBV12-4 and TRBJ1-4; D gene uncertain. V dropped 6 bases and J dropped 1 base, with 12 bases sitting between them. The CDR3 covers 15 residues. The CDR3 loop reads CASSPPWKTNEKLFF. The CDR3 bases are TGTGCCAGCAGCCCCCCATGGAAAACTAATGAAAAACTGTTTTTT.

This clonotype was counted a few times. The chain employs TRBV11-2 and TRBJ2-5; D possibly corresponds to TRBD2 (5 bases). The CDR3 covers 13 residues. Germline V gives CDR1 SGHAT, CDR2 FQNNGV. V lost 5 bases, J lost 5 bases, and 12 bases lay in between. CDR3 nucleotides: TGTGCCAGCAGCCGGGTTCCGGGGGAGACCCAGTACTTC. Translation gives CASSRVPGETQYF.

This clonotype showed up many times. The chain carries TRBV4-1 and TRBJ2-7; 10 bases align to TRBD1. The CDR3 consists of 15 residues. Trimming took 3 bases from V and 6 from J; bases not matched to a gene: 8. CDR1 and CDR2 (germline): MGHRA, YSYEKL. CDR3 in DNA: TGCGCCAGCAGCCAGGTGGGACAGGGGCCATCCGAGCAGTACTTC. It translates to CASSQVGQGPSEQYF.

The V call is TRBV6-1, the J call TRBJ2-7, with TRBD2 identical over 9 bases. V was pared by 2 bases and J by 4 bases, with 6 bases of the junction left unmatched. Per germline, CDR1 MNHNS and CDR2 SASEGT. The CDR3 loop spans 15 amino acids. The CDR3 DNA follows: TGTGCCAGCAGTGAAAGGCTGGGACTAGCTTACGAGCAGTACTTC. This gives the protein CASSERLGLAYEQYF.

In nucleotides, the CDR3 is TGTGCCAGCAGTGAGGGGGGACAGGGCTCGGGTTCACCCCTCCACTTT. This gives the protein CASSEGGQGSGSPLHF. The rearrangement uses TRBV12-3 or TRBV12-4 and TRBJ1-6; the match to TRBD1 covers 9 bases. Trimming cost V 5 bases and J 9 bases; bases outside gene matches: 11. The CDR3 covers 16 residues.

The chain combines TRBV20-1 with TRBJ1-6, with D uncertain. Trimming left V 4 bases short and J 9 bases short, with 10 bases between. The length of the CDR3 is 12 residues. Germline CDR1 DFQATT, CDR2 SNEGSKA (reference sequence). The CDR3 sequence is CSATWALSPLHF. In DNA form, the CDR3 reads TGCAGTGCTACATGGGCTCTTTCACCCCTCCACTTT.

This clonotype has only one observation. The CDR3 sequence: CASRKGQGNTEAFF. The CDR3 region has the DNA TGTGCCAGCAGAAAGGGACAGGGGAACACTGAAGCTTTCTTT. The rearrangement links TRBV6-2 or TRBV6-3 to TRBJ1-1, with 9 bases identical to TRBD1. Germline V gene data show CDR1 as MNHEY and CDR2 as SVGEGT. The V and J ends lost 6 bases and 1 base, in that order; junction bases with no gene match: 3. CDR3 length equals 14 residues.

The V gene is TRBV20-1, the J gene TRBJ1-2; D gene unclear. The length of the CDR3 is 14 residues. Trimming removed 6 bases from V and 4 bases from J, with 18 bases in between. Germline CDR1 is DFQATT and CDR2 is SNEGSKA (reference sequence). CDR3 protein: CSATRAAQLYGYTF. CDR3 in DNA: TGCAGTGCCACCCGGGCGGCACAACTCTATGGCTACACCTTC.

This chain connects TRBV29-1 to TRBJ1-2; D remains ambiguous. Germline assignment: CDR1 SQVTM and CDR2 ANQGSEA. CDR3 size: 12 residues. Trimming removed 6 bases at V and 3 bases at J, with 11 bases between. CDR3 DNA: TGCAGCGTCCTCCGCGGAGACTATGGCTACACCTTC. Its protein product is CSVLRGDYGYTF.

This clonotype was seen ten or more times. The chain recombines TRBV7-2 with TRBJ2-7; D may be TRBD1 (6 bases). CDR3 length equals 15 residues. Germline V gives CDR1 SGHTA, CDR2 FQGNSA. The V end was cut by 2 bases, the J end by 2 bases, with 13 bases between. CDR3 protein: CASSLKQGSAYEQYF. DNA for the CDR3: TGTGCCAGCAGCTTAAAACAGGGTTCCGCCTACGAGCAGTACTTC.

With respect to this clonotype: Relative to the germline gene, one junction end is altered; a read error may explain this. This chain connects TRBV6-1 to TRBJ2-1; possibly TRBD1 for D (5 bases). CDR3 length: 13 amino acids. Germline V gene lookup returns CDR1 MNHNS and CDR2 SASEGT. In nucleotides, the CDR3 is TGTGCCGGCAGTGAAGGGGCGATCAGTGAGCAGTTCTTC. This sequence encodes CAGSEGAISEQFF.

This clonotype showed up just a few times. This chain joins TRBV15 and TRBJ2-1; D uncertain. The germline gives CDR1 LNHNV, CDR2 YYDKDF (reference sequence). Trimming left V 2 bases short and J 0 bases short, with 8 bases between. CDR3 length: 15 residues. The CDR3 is CATSRRTSSYNEQFF. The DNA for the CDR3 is TGTGCCACCAGCAGACGGACGAGCTCCTACAATGAGCAGTTCTTC.

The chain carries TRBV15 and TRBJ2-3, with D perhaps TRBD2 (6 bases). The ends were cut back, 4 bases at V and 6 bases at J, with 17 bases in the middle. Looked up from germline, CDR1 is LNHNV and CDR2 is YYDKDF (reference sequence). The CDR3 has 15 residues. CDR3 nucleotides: TGTGCCACCAGCACCGGAGGGCAGGGCAGGGATACGCAGTATTTT. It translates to CATSTGGQGRDTQYF.

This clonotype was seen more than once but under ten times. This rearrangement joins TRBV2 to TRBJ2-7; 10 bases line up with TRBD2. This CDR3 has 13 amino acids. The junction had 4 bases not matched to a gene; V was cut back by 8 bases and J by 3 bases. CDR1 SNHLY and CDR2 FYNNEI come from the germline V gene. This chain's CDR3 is CASERTSGYEQYF. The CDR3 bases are TGTGCCAGCGAAAGGACTAGCGGCTACGAGCAGTACTTC. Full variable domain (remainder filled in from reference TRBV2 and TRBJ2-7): EPEVTQTPSHQVTQMGQEVILRCVPISNHLYFYWYRQILGQKVEFLVSFYNNEISEKSEIFDDQFSVERPDGSNFTLKIRSTKLEDSAMYFCASERTSGYEQYFGPGTRLTVT.

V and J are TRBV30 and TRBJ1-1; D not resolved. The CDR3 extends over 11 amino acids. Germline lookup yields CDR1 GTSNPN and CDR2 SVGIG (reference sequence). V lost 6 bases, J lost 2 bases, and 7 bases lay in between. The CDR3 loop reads CACTPNTEAFF. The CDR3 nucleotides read TGTGCCTGCACCCCCAACACTGAAGCTTTCTTT.